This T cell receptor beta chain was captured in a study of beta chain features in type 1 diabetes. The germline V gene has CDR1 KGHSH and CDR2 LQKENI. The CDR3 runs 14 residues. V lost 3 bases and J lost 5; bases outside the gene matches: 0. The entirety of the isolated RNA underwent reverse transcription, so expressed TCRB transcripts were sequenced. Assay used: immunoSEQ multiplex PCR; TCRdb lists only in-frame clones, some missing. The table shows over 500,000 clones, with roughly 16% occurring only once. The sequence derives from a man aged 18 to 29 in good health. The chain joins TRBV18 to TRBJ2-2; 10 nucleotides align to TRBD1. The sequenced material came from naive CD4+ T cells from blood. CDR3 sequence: CASSPGQGTGELFF. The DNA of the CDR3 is TGTGCCAGCTCACCGGGACAGGGGACCGGGGAGCTGTTTTTT.